This note documents a single T cell receptor (beta chain) sequence. Looked up from germline, CDR1 is KGHSH and CDR2 is LQKENI. V lost 3 bases to trimming and J lost 1 base; unmatched junction nucleotides: 6. This CDR3 has 18 residues. The sample belongs to a study of blood T cell repertoires in COVID-19. Study details: T cells, B-cell-depleted T cells, or PBMCs supplied cDNA or gDNA.

Per the original data handling: Estimation of nucleated cell counts relied on the amplification of reference gene primers. TCRdb's copy holds only in-frame clones and misses some; the assay was immunoSEQ multiplex PCR. D and trimming come from the DNA, and the V and J calls and clone size come from that table. The data show tens of thousands of clones, approximately 86% seen once. Sequencing input: peripheral blood. The chain couples TRBV18 to TRBJ1-4; 12 nucleotides agree with TRBD1. The origin of this receptor is a man aged 60 to 69 with active or convalescent COVID-19. The CDR3 loop is CASSPWDRGLGTNEKLFF. The CDR3 DNA reads as TGTGCCAGCTCACCCTGGGACAGGGGGCTAGGAACTAATGAAAAACTGTTTTTT.